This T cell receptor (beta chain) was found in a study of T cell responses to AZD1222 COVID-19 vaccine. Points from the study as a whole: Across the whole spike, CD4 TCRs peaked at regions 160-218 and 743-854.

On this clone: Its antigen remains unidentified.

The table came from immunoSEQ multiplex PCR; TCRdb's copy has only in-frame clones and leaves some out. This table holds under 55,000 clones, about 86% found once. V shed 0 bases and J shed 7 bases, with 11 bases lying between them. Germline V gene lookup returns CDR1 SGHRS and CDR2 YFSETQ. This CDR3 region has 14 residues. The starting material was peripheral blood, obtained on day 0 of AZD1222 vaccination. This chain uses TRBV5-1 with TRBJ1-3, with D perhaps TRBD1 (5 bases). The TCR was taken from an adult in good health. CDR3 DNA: TGCGCCAGCAGCTTGGAGGGGCCCCTCAACACCATATATTTT. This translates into CASSLEGPLNTIYF.